This T cell receptor (beta chain) comes out of a study of monozygotic twins with inflammatory bowel disease. Notes on the study in general: Different T cell subtypes could not be distinguished.

Template switching added UMIs carrying a 6-nucleotide sample barcode. With the 5' RACE reads reprocessed, TCRdb shows one record per CDR3 protein and no DNA. The sample table sets out approximately 140,000 distinct CDR3 sequences. It was from whole blood, with no T cell sorting, that total RNA was isolated. Of note for this clonotype: The antigen remains unidentified.

The receptor was derived from a human donor with ulcerative colitis or Crohn's disease, or a healthy co-twin of an affected twin (not recorded which). Sequenced: blood.

CDR3 sequence reads: CASSLFAGGAAYGELFF. The chain has TRBV27 and TRBJ2-2; TCRdb gives TRBD1 as the D gene, but with no DNA this cannot be confirmed. The CDR3 sequence is 17 residues long. CDR1 is MNHEY and CDR2 is SMNVEV in the germline V gene (reference sequence).